Listed below are T cell receptor beta chains from one sample, sequenced in a study of cytomegalovirus exposure and HLA in healthy donors. Clones were sequenced by immunoSEQ multiplex PCR, and TCRdb holds only the in-frame ones, with some missing. Of 130,000 or so clones listed, about four fifths were seen once; the top ten hold roughly 3.2%. The sequencing sample was made of PBMCs. The receptors were sampled from a man aged 18 to 29 in good health and CMV-seropositive. Both conserved end residues are part of each CDR3. The D gene is left open where the match is weak. Clone size is stated in some rows and not others, as once, few, many or a class when expanded.

clone size: -
J gene: TRBJ2-3
D gene: TRBD2
V gene: TRBV11-1
CDR3 DNA: TGTGCCAGCAGCTTAAGGCTAGCGGGAGGGTCAGATACGCAGTATTTT
CDR3 protein: CASSLRLAGGSDTQYF

clone size: -
J gene: TRBJ1-5
D gene: -
V gene: TRBV19
CDR3 DNA: TGTGCCAGTAGGGAAGACAGAGCTTCTAATCAGCCCCAGCATTTT
CDR3 protein: CASREDRASNQPQHF

clone size: -
J gene: TRBJ2-7
D gene: -
V gene: TRBV29-1
CDR3 DNA: TGCAGCGTTGAAGACGGGGACACCTACGAGCAGTACTTC
CDR3 protein: CSVEDGDTYEQYF

clone size: -
J gene: TRBJ2-1
D gene: -
V gene: TRBV11-3
CDR3 DNA: TGTGCCAGCAGCTTAGGTCAGGGGATGAGCTCCTACAATGAGCAGTTCTTC
CDR3 protein: CASSLGQGMSSYNEQFF

clone size: -
J gene: TRBJ2-5
D gene: TRBD1
V gene: TRBV6-1
CDR3 DNA: TGTGCCAGCACTTCAGGGACAGTCTTGGGAGAGACCCAGTACTTC
CDR3 protein: CASTSGTVLGETQYF

clone size: few
J gene: TRBJ2-1
D gene: -
V gene: TRBV12-1
CDR3 DNA: TGTGCCAGCCCACACGGGATCCAGAGCTACAATGAGCAGTTCTTC
CDR3 protein: CASPHGIQSYNEQFF

clone size: once
J gene: TRBJ1-4
D gene: -
V gene: TRBV29-1
CDR3 DNA: TGCAGCGTTAAGGAGGGGATGAATGAAAAACTGTTTTTT
CDR3 protein: CSVKEGMNEKLFF

clone size: -
J gene: TRBJ2-3
D gene: TRBD2
V gene: TRBV6-1
CDR3 DNA: TGTGCCAGCAGACTAGCGCCTAGCACAGATACGCAGTATTTT
CDR3 protein: CASRLAPSTDTQYF

clone size: -
J gene: TRBJ2-7
D gene: -
V gene: TRBV2
CDR3 DNA: TGTGCCAGCAGTGGGGGCCTCTACGAGCAGTACTTC
CDR3 protein: CASSGGLYEQYF

clone size: -
J gene: TRBJ2-3
D gene: -
V gene: TRBV7-9
CDR3 DNA: TGTGCCAGCAGCTCTAGACGCGGGGAGGGGGAGGGCACAGATACGCAGTATTTT
CDR3 protein: CASSSRRGEGEGTDTQYF

clone size: -
J gene: TRBJ1-4
D gene: -
V gene: TRBV6-6
CDR3 DNA: TGTGCCAGCAGTTACGGGGGGAACAATGAAAAACTGTTTTTT
CDR3 protein: CASSYGGNNEKLFF

clone size: -
J gene: TRBJ2-3
D gene: TRBD1
V gene: TRBV5-1
CDR3 DNA: TGCGCCAGCAGCATAACAGGGGGCGGCACAGATACGCAGTATTTT
CDR3 protein: CASSITGGGTDTQYF

clone size: -
J gene: TRBJ1-2
D gene: -
V gene: TRBV19
CDR3 DNA: TGTGCCAGTAGTCCCGTCGACAAAGGCTATGGCTACACCTTC
CDR3 protein: CASSPVDKGYGYTF

clone size: -
J gene: TRBJ1-1
D gene: -
V gene: TRBV29-1
CDR3 DNA: TGCAGCGTTGTCGGTGCTGAAGCTTTCTTT
CDR3 protein: CSVVGAEAFF

clone size: few
J gene: TRBJ2-2
D gene: -
V gene: TRBV19
CDR3 DNA: TGTGCCAGTAGTACGAAGGACAGCGAAAACACCGGGGAGCTGTTTTTT
CDR3 protein: CASSTKDSENTGELFF

clone size: -
J gene: TRBJ1-5
D gene: -
V gene: TRBV6-5
CDR3 DNA: TGTGCCAGCAGTTACTCGTCAGGGTCTGATCAGCCCCAGCATTTT
CDR3 protein: CASSYSSGSDQPQHF

clone size: -
J gene: TRBJ2-5
D gene: -
V gene: TRBV5-6
CDR3 DNA: TGTGCCAGCAGCATAAGGGACTGGTACCAAGAGACCCAGTACTTC
CDR3 protein: CASSIRDWYQETQYF

clone size: -
J gene: TRBJ1-5
D gene: -
V gene: TRBV30
CDR3 DNA: TGTGCCTGGAGTGTACCTCTAGCAAAGGGTGTTTATCAGCCCCAGCATTTT
CDR3 protein: CAWSVPLAKGVYQPQHF

clone size: -
J gene: TRBJ2-5
D gene: -
V gene: TRBV27
CDR3 DNA: TGTGCCAGCAGTTTTTCAGGGTATGGAGAGACCCAGTACTTC
CDR3 protein: CASSFSGYGETQYF

clone size: few
J gene: TRBJ2-1
D gene: TRBD2
V gene: TRBV10-3
CDR3 DNA: TGTGCCATCATCCCGGGACTAGCGGGAGGGGATCGAGGGAATGAGCAGTTCTTC
CDR3 protein: CAIIPGLAGGDRGNEQFF

clone size: -
J gene: TRBJ1-5
D gene: -
V gene: TRBV6-1
CDR3 DNA: TGTGCCAGCAGTGAAATCTTACCCCAGCATTTT
CDR3 protein: CASSEILPQHF

clone size: once
J gene: TRBJ2-3
D gene: -
V gene: TRBV6-1
CDR3 DNA: TGTGCCAGCACATTCCGGGGGAGCACAGATACGCAGTATTTT
CDR3 protein: CASTFRGSTDTQYF

clone size: -
J gene: TRBJ2-2
D gene: TRBD1
V gene: TRBV25-1
CDR3 DNA: TGTGCCAGCAGTGTGACAGGGACGAACACCGGGGAGCTGTTTTTT
CDR3 protein: CASSVTGTNTGELFF

clone size: once
J gene: TRBJ2-7
D gene: TRBD2
V gene: TRBV4-2
CDR3 DNA: TGTGCCAGCAGCCGAGGACTAGCGGGAGACTCCCACGAGCAGTACTTC
CDR3 protein: CASSRGLAGDSHEQYF

clone size: few
J gene: TRBJ2-7
D gene: -
V gene: TRBV15
CDR3 DNA: TGTGCCACCAGCAGAGGTCCGGGGTTTCGGTCCTACGAGCAGTACTTC
CDR3 protein: CATSRGPGFRSYEQYF

clone size: few
J gene: TRBJ1-3
D gene: TRBD1
V gene: TRBV15
CDR3 DNA: TGTGCCACCAGCACTCGCACAGGGGTTGGAAACACCATATATTTT
CDR3 protein: CATSTRTGVGNTIYF

clone size: few
J gene: TRBJ2-2
D gene: -
V gene: TRBV5-4
CDR3 DNA: TGTGCCAGCAGCCCCCAATCCGGCACCGGGGAGCTGTTTTTT
CDR3 protein: CASSPQSGTGELFF

clone size: -
J gene: TRBJ1-1
D gene: -
V gene: TRBV28
CDR3 DNA: TGTGCCAGCAGTTTGGGCACTTATTTGAACACTGAAGCTTTCTTT
CDR3 protein: CASSLGTYLNTEAFF

clone size: -
J gene: TRBJ1-2
D gene: -
V gene: TRBV28
CDR3 DNA: TGTGCCAGCAGTTTACCCAGGGGTGGCTACACCTTC
CDR3 protein: CASSLPRGGYTF

clone size: few
J gene: TRBJ1-2
D gene: TRBD1
V gene: TRBV28
CDR3 DNA: TGTGCCAGCAGTCCGCCGACAGGGGGACATGGCTACACCTTC
CDR3 protein: CASSPPTGGHGYTF

clone size: -
J gene: TRBJ2-3
D gene: TRBD2
V gene: TRBV18
CDR3 DNA: TGTGCCAGCTCAGCAGAAAGCGGGAGGGCAGATACGCAGTATTTT
CDR3 protein: CASSAESGRADTQYF

clone size: -
J gene: TRBJ1-2
D gene: TRBD1
V gene: TRBV2
CDR3 DNA: TGTGCCAGCAGCCTTAGAGTGACAGGGGGTCGCGGCTACACCTTC
CDR3 protein: CASSLRVTGGRGYTF

clone size: -
J gene: TRBJ2-7
D gene: TRBD1
V gene: TRBV19
CDR3 DNA: TGTGCCAGTAGTATGGGCTCCGGGACAGGGACCTACGAGCAGTACTTC
CDR3 protein: CASSMGSGTGTYEQYF

clone size: -
J gene: TRBJ2-5
D gene: TRBD2
V gene: TRBV6-4
CDR3 DNA: TGTGCCAGCAGTCCTAGCGGGGTTGAGACCCAGTACTTC
CDR3 protein: CASSPSGVETQYF

clone size: -
J gene: TRBJ2-5
D gene: TRBD2
V gene: TRBV28
CDR3 DNA: TGTGCCAGCAGTTCCAGGACTAGCGGGCAGAGAGAGACCCAGTACTTC
CDR3 protein: CASSSRTSGQRETQYF

clone size: -
J gene: TRBJ1-2
D gene: -
V gene: TRBV25-1
CDR3 DNA: TGTGCCAGCAGTCTTTCACAGGGAGGCTACACCTTC
CDR3 protein: CASSLSQGGYTF

clone size: -
J gene: TRBJ2-7
D gene: -
V gene: TRBV6-5
CDR3 DNA: TGTGCCAGCAGCTTTGGGACTTTCTCCTACGAGCAGTACTTC
CDR3 protein: CASSFGTFSYEQYF

clone size: -
J gene: TRBJ2-5
D gene: -
V gene: TRBV28
CDR3 DNA: TGTGCCAGCAGTGTGAATTTTGGGAGGGAGACCCAGTACTTC
CDR3 protein: CASSVNFGRETQYF

clone size: -
J gene: TRBJ2-3
D gene: -
V gene: TRBV6-1
CDR3 DNA: TGTGCCAGCAGCGAAGCACAGTACACAGATACGCAGTATTTT
CDR3 protein: CASSEAQYTDTQYF

clone size: -
J gene: TRBJ2-3
D gene: -
V gene: TRBV9
CDR3 DNA: TGTGCCAGCAGCCCCGGAGGGGCAGATACGCAGTATTTT
CDR3 protein: CASSPGGADTQYF

clone size: -
J gene: TRBJ1-1
D gene: -
V gene: TRBV9
CDR3 DNA: TGTGCCAGCAGCGTAGCATCGGGTTACCAGAACACTGAAGCTTTCTTT
CDR3 protein: CASSVASGYQNTEAFF

clone size: few
J gene: TRBJ1-1
D gene: -
V gene: TRBV19
CDR3 DNA: TGTGCCACCTCGGGAGGGGCTCTCAACACTGAAGCTTTCTTT
CDR3 protein: CATSGGALNTEAFF

clone size: -
J gene: TRBJ2-3
D gene: -
V gene: TRBV27
CDR3 DNA: TGTGCCAGCAGTTTCGTGGGGGCCTCCACAGATACGCAGTATTTT
CDR3 protein: CASSFVGASTDTQYF

clone size: -
J gene: TRBJ1-1
D gene: -
V gene: TRBV5-1
CDR3 DNA: TGCGCCAGCAGCTTGGCCGGGACATTGAACACTGAAGCTTTCTTT
CDR3 protein: CASSLAGTLNTEAFF

clone size: once
J gene: TRBJ2-7
D gene: -
V gene: TRBV11-2
CDR3 DNA: TGTGCCAGCAGCTTAGATCACTCCTCCCACTCCTACGAGCAGTACTTC
CDR3 protein: CASSLDHSSHSYEQYF

clone size: -
J gene: TRBJ2-1
D gene: -
V gene: TRBV10-1
CDR3 DNA: TGCGCCAGCGACTTCTTGATCAGCTCCTACAATGAGCAGTTCTTC
CDR3 protein: CASDFLISSYNEQFF

clone size: -
J gene: TRBJ2-3
D gene: TRBD2
V gene: TRBV5-1
CDR3 DNA: TGCGCCAGCAGCTTGTTCTCTAGCGGGATCACAGATACGCAGTATTTT
CDR3 protein: CASSLFSSGITDTQYF